The 30 T cell receptor beta chains reported below all come from one sample, sequenced in a study of blood T cell repertoires in COVID-19. Sequencing was performed with immunoSEQ multiplex PCR; in TCRdb, only in-frame clones are kept and a portion is missing. The data show about 80,000 clones, roughly 87% seen once. Sequenced input: peripheral blood. All receptors derive from a man in his thirties or forties with acute or convalescent COVID-19.

Only a few counts were recorded for this clone. This same CDR3 is encoded by further DNA sequences in the sample. This chain connects TRBV7-2 to TRBJ2-2, with 11 bases that match TRBD2. Germline trimming cut 5 bases from V and 5 bases from J; bases unmatched to any gene: 4. The CDR3 has 15 residues. Germline V CDR1 and CDR2: SGHTA, FQGNSA. As DNA, the CDR3 is TGTGCCAGCAGCCTCGCTAGCGGGAGGACCGGGGAGCTGTTTTTT. Encoded protein: CASSLASGRTGELFF.

The sample holds one count of this clone. The chain has TRBV7-2 and TRBJ2-7; D is possibly TRBD2 (6 bases). Germline-derived CDR1 and CDR2 are SGHTA and FQGNSA. V was trimmed by 4 bases and J by 3 bases, leaving 16 bases between them. This CDR3 spans 15 amino acids. The CDR3 DNA follows: TGTGCCAGCAGCTCCCGGGCGGGACGGGGCTACGAGCAGTACTTC. It specifies CASSSRAGRGYEQYF.

V is TRBV20-1 and J is TRBJ2-2; 9 bases are shared with TRBD2. This CDR3 region has 15 residues. J was trimmed by 7 bases and V by 3 bases; bases with no gene match: 9. Germline V CDR1 and CDR2: DFQATT, SNEGSKA (reference sequence). CDR3 region: CSASSLAGASGELFF. Written as DNA, the CDR3 is TGCAGTGCTAGTTCTTTAGCGGGAGCGAGCGGGGAGCTGTTTTTT.

The rearrangement joins TRBV5-6 to TRBJ1-1, with a weak D call TRBD1 (5 bases). The V and J ends lost 2 bases and 0 bases respectively, with 8 bases between them. CDR3 size: 14 residues. CDR1 is SGHDT, CDR2 YYEEEE, per germline. CDR3 in DNA: TGTGCCAGCAGCTTTAGGGGATTGAACACTGAAGCTTTCTTT. Protein product: CASSFRGLNTEAFF.

This clone has more than one count but fewer than ten. The chain uses TRBV25-1 and TRBJ2-1; D perhaps matches TRBD2 (5 bases). This CDR3 has 18 residues. V gave up 7 bases and J gave up 0 bases, with 22 bases separating them. Germline assignment: CDR1 MGHDK and CDR2 SYGVNS. CDR3 residues: CASISTRVDPSSYNEQFF. CDR3 bases: TGTGCCAGCATAAGTACGCGGGTAGATCCGAGCTCCTACAATGAGCAGTTCTTC.

The chain joins TRBV7-9 to TRBJ2-2; D perhaps matches TRBD1 (5 bases). This CDR3 region has 13 residues. CDR1 and CDR2 from the germline V gene are SEHNR and FQNEAQ (reference sequence). Trimming left V 7 bases short and J 6 bases short, with 12 bases between. Written as DNA, the CDR3 is TGTGCCAGCAACCTCGAAGGGGCCGGGGAGCTGTTTTTT. Translating gives CASNLEGAGELFF. The whole variable domain, remainder taken from reference TRBV7-9 and TRBJ2-2, is DTGVSQNPRHKITKRGQNVTFRCDPISEHNRLYWYRQTLGQGPEFLTYFQNEAQLEKSRLLSDRFSAERPKGSFSTLEIQRTEQGDSAMYLCASNLEGAGELFFGEGSRLTVL.

The chain recombines TRBV28 with TRBJ2-7; TRBD1 matches at 8 bases. In germline, CDR1 is MDHEN, CDR2 SYDVKM. V was clipped by 5 bases and J by 2 bases; unmatched bases: 8. The CDR3 spans 15 residues. This CDR3 reads CASSPSGTGAYEQYF. DNA for the CDR3: TGTGCCAGCAGTCCCTCCGGGACAGGCGCCTACGAGCAGTACTTC.

The genes are TRBV6-1 and TRBJ2-5; maybe TRBD1 (5 bases). The CDR3 sequence is 14 residues long. Germline V gene data show CDR1 as MNHNS and CDR2 as SASEGT. Trimming stripped 1 base from V and 5 bases from J, with 11 bases between. CDR3: CASSEGGARETQYF. CDR3 coding DNA: TGTGCCAGCAGTGAAGGGGGCGCGCGGGAGACCCAGTACTTC.

This clone has only a few counts. The identical CDR3 is also encoded by other nucleotide sequences in the sample. This sequence joins TRBV7-3 and TRBJ1-1; D not certain. Germline-derived CDR1 and CDR2 are SGHTA and FQGTGA. The CDR3 contains 13 residues. V dropped 3 bases and J dropped 0 bases, with 5 bases sitting between them. The CDR3 loop is CASSLSVNTEAFF. The CDR3 coding sequence is TGTGCCAGCAGCTTGAGCGTGAACACTGAAGCTTTCTTT.

The V gene is TRBV6-2 or TRBV6-3, the J gene TRBJ2-2; a weak D match, TRBD1 (6 bases). Trimming cost V 6 bases and J 1 base, with 12 bases left between them. Germline V CDR1 and CDR2: MNHEY, SVGEGT. CDR3 length: 15 residues. This CDR3 is CASSSTGVNTGELFF. CDR3 coding DNA: TGTGCCAGCAGCTCGACAGGAGTGAACACCGGGGAGCTGTTTTTT.

This rearrangement joins TRBV3-1 (or the pseudogene TRBV3-2) to TRBJ2-5; 15 bases align to TRBD2. V was pared by 3 bases and J by 5 bases, with 4 bases of the junction left unmatched. The CDR3 spans 16 residues. The germline CDR1 and CDR2 sequences are LGHDT and YNNKEL (reference sequence). The CDR3 is CASSQGGLAGGETQYF. Here the CDR3 DNA reads TGTGCCAGCAGCCAGGGCGGACTAGCGGGGGGGGAGACCCAGTACTTC.

The V and J genes are TRBV19 and TRBJ1-1; D unresolved. The germline V gene has CDR1 LNHDA and CDR2 SQIVND (reference sequence). The V end was cut by 3 bases, the J end by 4 bases, with 12 bases between. The CDR3 covers 14 residues. In DNA, the CDR3 is TGTGCCAGTAGTATCGGGTTTTGGAGCACTGAAGCTTTCTTT. This codes for CASSIGFWSTEAFF.

This clone appeared a single time. The chain carries TRBV28 and TRBJ1-4; 7 positions match TRBD1. This CDR3 has 13 residues. Germline assignment: CDR1 MDHEN and CDR2 SYDVKM. V was clipped by 7 bases and J by 7 bases; unmatched bases: 6. As DNA, the CDR3 is TGTGCCAGCACCCCCTCAGGGGGTGAAAAACTGTTTTTT. Its protein is CASTPSGGEKLFF.

The genes are TRBV7-6 and TRBJ2-5, with D uncertain. There are 14 residues in the CDR3. V was pared by 5 bases and J by 0 bases, with 10 bases between. Germline CDR1 and CDR2: SGHVS and FNYEAQ. CDR3 region: CASSPAKYQETQYF. The CDR3 DNA reads as TGTGCCAGCAGCCCAGCGAAGTACCAAGAGACCCAGTACTTC.

The J gene is TRBJ2-1, the V gene TRBV7-3, with D perhaps TRBD2 (6 bases). CDR1 is SGHTA, CDR2 FQGTGA, per germline. Between the trimmed V and J ends, which lost 5 bases and 5 bases, there was a span of 13 bases. CDR3 length: 14 residues. The CDR3 nucleotides read TGTGCCAGCAGCCCTACAGGAGGGGACAATGAGCAGTTCTTC. Amino acids: CASSPTGGDNEQFF.

The gene calls are TRBV6-5 and TRBJ2-1, with D tentatively TRBD2 (5 bases). The V end was cut by 2 bases, the J end by 1 base, with 12 bases between. Germline-derived CDR1 and CDR2 are MNHEY and SVGAGI. The CDR3 has 16 residues. The chain's CDR3 is CASSYVRAGSYNEQFF. In DNA, the CDR3 is TGTGCCAGCAGTTACGTGCGGGCCGGGTCCTACAATGAGCAGTTCTTC.

This rearrangement joins TRBV11-2 to TRBJ2-7; possibly TRBD2 for D (5 bases). CDR3 length equals 15 residues. Germline V gene sequence: CDR1 SGHAT, CDR2 FQNNGV. V lost 1 base and J 0 bases, leaving 10 bases between the germline ends. This CDR3 reads CASSLGAGTSYEQYF. The CDR3, as DNA: TGTGCCAGCAGCTTAGGGGCGGGTACCTCCTACGAGCAGTACTTC.

The J gene is TRBJ2-1, the V gene TRBV19; D possibly corresponds to TRBD2 (6 bases). CDR3 length: 14 amino acids. The V end lost 3 bases, the J end lost 10 bases, and 16 bases lay between the germline ends. Germline V gene sequence: CDR1 LNHDA, CDR2 SQIVND (reference sequence). The CDR3 spells CASSIYGSLREQFF. The CDR3 DNA follows: TGTGCCAGTAGTATTTACGGGAGCCTCAGGGAGCAGTTCTTC. The full variable domain, rest sourced from reference TRBV19 and TRBJ2-1, is DGGITQSPKYLFRKEGQNVTLSCEQNLNHDAMYWYRQDPGQGLRLIYYSQIVNDFQKGDIAEGYSVSREKKESFPLTVTSAQKNPTAFYLCASSIYGSLREQFFGPGTRLTVL.

This clone was recorded once. V is TRBV11-3 and J is TRBJ2-1; 8 bases agree with TRBD2. There are 13 residues in the CDR3. With V trimmed by 10 bases and J by 9 bases, 11 bases remained unmatched. From germline, CDR1 is SGHNT and CDR2 YENEEA. CDR3 in DNA: TGTGCCACCTCCGGGACTAGGGATACTGAGCAGTTCTTC. As protein: CATSGTRDTEQFF.

The chain has TRBV30 and TRBJ2-6, with a weak D call TRBD2 (6 bases). CDR1 GTSNPN and CDR2 SVGIG come from the germline V gene (reference sequence). The CDR3 contains 16 residues. The V and J ends lost 3 bases and 1 base respectively, with 13 bases between them. The CDR3: CAWRAGGISGANVLTF. For the CDR3, the DNA is TGTGCCTGGAGAGCTGGCGGGATTTCTGGGGCCAACGTCCTGACTTTC.

The chain combines TRBV7-2 with TRBJ1-1, with TRBD1 matching 9 bases. Germline CDR1 and CDR2: SGHTA and FQGNSA. This CDR3 is 16 amino acids long. The V and J ends lost 1 base and 4 bases, in that order; junction bases with no gene match: 7. DNA for the CDR3: TGTGCCAGCAGCTTAGGCTGGACAGGGGCGTTCACTGAAGCTTTCTTT. This gives the protein CASSLGWTGAFTEAFF.

V gene TRBV9 combines with J gene TRBJ2-3, with 7 bases matching TRBD2. CDR1 is SGDLS, CDR2 YYNGEE, per germline. The CDR3 totals 15 residues. Trimming cost V 7 bases and J 0 bases; bases outside gene matches: 8. The CDR3 loop reads CASGEERGSTDTQYF. The CDR3, as DNA: TGTGCCAGCGGGGAGGAGCGGGGAAGCACAGATACGCAGTATTTT.

The genes are TRBV30 and TRBJ2-1; D gene unclear. The CDR3 covers 11 residues. CDR1 and CDR2 (germline): GTSNPN, SVGIG (reference sequence). V was trimmed by 0 bases and J by 7 bases, leaving 4 bases between them. CDR3 bases: TGTGCCTGGAGTGTGAGGAATGAGCAGTTCTTC. Translating gives CAWSVRNEQFF.

The table lists this clone with a count of one. The chain joins TRBV4-1 to TRBJ2-7, with 14 bases matching TRBD2. Trimming cost V 1 base and J 2 bases; bases outside gene matches: 7. The CDR3 has 18 amino acids. Germline values: CDR1 MGHRA, CDR2 YSYEKL. The chain's CDR3 is CASSQGGLAGGPTYEQYF. The CDR3 DNA sequence: TGCGCCAGCAGCCAAGGAGGACTAGCGGGAGGTCCGACCTACGAGCAGTACTTC.

The J gene is TRBJ2-7, the V gene TRBV18; a possible D gene is TRBD2 (5 bases). CDR1 and CDR2 from the germline V gene are KGHSH and LQKENI. This CDR3 is built from 15 residues. Trimming took off 2 bases at V and 2 bases at J, with 13 bases between the two ends. CDR3: CASSPEWELPYEQYF. The DNA for the CDR3 is TGTGCCAGCTCACCAGAGTGGGAGCTTCCCTACGAGCAGTACTTC.

This chain uses TRBV5-5 with TRBJ2-1; TRBD1 is a possible D gene (5 bases). Germline V CDR1 and CDR2: SGHKS, YYEKEE (reference sequence). The CDR3 spans 13 residues. The V end lost 2 bases, the J end lost 7 bases, and 10 bases lay between the germline ends. The CDR3 DNA follows: TGTGCCAGCAGCTTCCAGGGTAGGAATGAGCAGTTCTTC. It yields the protein CASSFQGRNEQFF. The full variable domain, rest sourced from reference TRBV5-5 and TRBJ2-1, is DAGVTQSPTHLIKTRGQQVTLRCSPISGHKSVSWYQQVLGQGPQFIFQYYEKEERGRGNFPDRFSARQFPNYSSELNVNALLLGDSALYLCASSFQGRNEQFFGPGTRLTVL.

The rearrangement joins TRBV27 to TRBJ2-1, with TRBD2 identical over 7 bases. CDR1 and CDR2 (germline): MNHEY, SMNVEV (reference sequence). The J segment lost 13 bases and the V segment lost 0 bases, leaving 6 bases of the junction unmatched. The CDR3 consists of 13 residues. For the CDR3, the DNA is TGTGCCAGCAGTTTATCGTGGGGGGAGGGACAGTTCTTC. Protein: CASSLSWGEGQFF.

V gene TRBV14 combines with J gene TRBJ2-5; 14 positions agree with TRBD2. Trimming cost V 4 bases and J 4 bases; bases outside gene matches: 8. The CDR3 is made up of 17 amino acids. Germline CDR1 SGHDN, CDR2 FVKESK. The CDR3 loop reads CASSRGTSGSIIETQYF. In DNA form, the CDR3 reads TGTGCCAGCAGCCGCGGGACTAGCGGGAGTATTATAGAGACCCAGTACTTC.

Concerning this clone itself: The germline gene is not matched at one end of the junction; a read error may be the cause. The V and J genes are TRBV7-9 and TRBJ1-4; D gene unclear. Germline V lookup: CDR1 SEHNR, CDR2 FQNEAQ (reference sequence). The CDR3 is 15 amino acids. CDR3 protein: CASSLSYPNPEAISF. The CDR3 DNA reads as TGTGCCAGCAGCTTAAGTTACCCCAACCCCGAGGCAATCTCTTTT.

The genes are TRBV2 and TRBJ2-2; tentatively, D is TRBD1 (5 bases). CDR3 length: 13 residues. V gave up 3 bases and J gave up 6 bases, with 8 bases separating them. Per germline, CDR1 SNHLY and CDR2 FYNNEI. CDR3 DNA sequence: TGTGCCAGCAGTGATCAGGGCGCCGGGGAGCTGTTTTTT. This gives the protein CASSDQGAGELFF.